Listed here are 26 T cell receptor beta chains from one sample, sequenced in a study of CD8 T cells in Susac syndrome. When the RNA was reverse transcribed, random hexamers were used with an input of 0.5 to 1 ug. TCRdb independently ran MiXCR on the immunoSEQ multiplex PCR reads; one entry per CDR3 protein. This repertoire shows about 140,000 distinct CDR3 sequences, 95% found once; its top ten account for roughly 0.15%. The specimen sequenced was CD4+ T cells from PBMCs. These receptors were obtained from a human donor with Susac syndrome.

The chain couples TRBV29-1 to TRBJ1-2; 10 bases match TRBD1. The germline V gene encodes CDR1 SQVTM and CDR2 ANQGSEA. This CDR3 has 13 residues. The V gene end was trimmed by 4 bases and the J gene end by 7 bases; junction bases not matched to a gene: 6. CDR3 amino acids: CSVAGTGAGGYTF. CDR3 coding DNA: TGCAGCGTTGCCGGGACAGGGGCTGGTGGCTACACCTTC.

The V and J genes are TRBV6-5 and TRBJ2-5; 7 nucleotides line up with TRBD2. The CDR3 is 14 amino acids. Germline trimming cut 4 bases from V and 2 bases from J; bases unmatched to any gene: 4. Per germline, CDR1 MNHEY and CDR2 SVGAGI. The CDR3 coding sequence is TGTGCCAGCAGTTGGGTGGGGGGGCAAGAGACCCAGTACTTC. It specifies CASSWVGGQETQYF.

The chain carries TRBV15 and TRBJ2-5, with D possibly being TRBD1 or TRBD2 (5 bases each). In germline, CDR1 is LNHNV, CDR2 YYDKDF (reference sequence). V lost 2 bases and J lost 2, with 9 bases in between. This CDR3 has 14 residues. CDR3 sequence: CATSRTWGQETQYF. CDR3 in DNA: TGTGCCACCAGCAGAACGTGGGGGCAAGAGACCCAGTACTTC.

The rearrangement links TRBV4-1 to TRBJ2-7; 9 bases align to TRBD1. The length of the CDR3 is 15 residues. CDR1 and CDR2 (germline): MGHRA, YSYEKL. V trimming: 1 base; J trimming: 4 bases; junction bases outside the gene matches: 5. CDR3 protein: CASSQGRQGGYEQYF. DNA for the CDR3: TGCGCCAGCAGCCAAGGTCGACAGGGGGGGTACGAGCAGTACTTC.

This chain uses TRBV2 with TRBJ2-5; perhaps D is TRBD1 or TRBD2 (5 bases each). Trimming left V 6 bases short and J 5 bases short, with 13 bases between. CDR3 length: 13 residues. Germline V gene data show CDR1 as SNHLY and CDR2 as FYNNEI. The chain's CDR3 is CASRRDRRETQYF. The CDR3 nucleotides read TGTGCCAGCAGGAGGGACCGCCGGGAGACCCAGTACTTC. The variable domain in full, completed from reference TRBV2 and TRBJ2-5, reads EPEVTQTPSHQVTQMGQEVILRCVPISNHLYFYWYRQILGQKVEFLVSFYNNEISEKSEIFDDQFSVERPDGSNFTLKIRSTKLEDSAMYFCASRRDRRETQYFGPGTRLLVL.

CDR3 sequence reads: CATSDPRDREAGYTF. Written as DNA, the CDR3 is TGTGCCACCAGTGATCCCAGGGACAGGGAGGCTGGCTACACCTTC. V usage is TRBV24-1 and J usage is TRBJ1-2; 9 bases map to TRBD1. V dropped 3 bases and J dropped 7; count of bases not matched to a gene: 8. From germline, CDR1 is KGHDR and CDR2 SFDVKD. This CDR3 comprises 15 residues.

The chain couples TRBV28 to TRBJ1-2; D gene unclear. This CDR3 has 13 residues. The V gene lost 2 bases and the J gene lost 7 bases, with 11 bases spanning the gap. CDR1 is MDHEN, CDR2 SYDVKM, per germline. This chain's CDR3 is CASSLRFGGGYTF. CDR3 DNA sequence: TGTGCCAGCAGTTTAAGGTTCGGCGGTGGCTACACCTTC.

This clonotype was detected only once. The V gene is TRBV20-1, the J gene TRBJ2-7; 8 bases align to TRBD1. The CDR3 length is 12 residues. The germline V gene has CDR1 DFQATT and CDR2 SNEGSKA (reference sequence). V lost 7 bases, J lost 3 bases, and 5 bases stayed unmatched. CDR3 sequence reads: CSVGQGGYEQYF. The DNA of the CDR3 is TGCAGTGTAGGACAGGGCGGCTACGAGCAGTACTTC.

The CDR3 sequence: CASSAGHPMNTEAFF. DNA of the CDR3: TGTGCCAGCAGCGCGGGACATCCCATGAACACTGAAGCTTTCTTT. The V gene is TRBV9, the J gene TRBJ1-1; possibly TRBD1 for D (6 bases). From germline, CDR1 is SGDLS and CDR2 YYNGEE. CDR3 length equals 15 residues. V lost 3 bases and J 0 bases, leaving 12 bases between the germline ends.

The rearrangement uses TRBV5-1 and TRBJ2-7, with TRBD1 identical over 8 bases. With V trimmed by 0 bases and J by 2 bases, 7 bases remained unmatched. Germline CDR1 reads SGHRS; CDR2 reads YFSETQ. The CDR3 has 16 amino acids. The CDR3 reads CASSLVGTGPTYEQYF. The CDR3 region has the DNA TGCGCCAGCAGCTTGGTTGGGACAGGCCCGACCTACGAGCAGTACTTC.

The V call is TRBV4-1, the J call TRBJ2-7; D ambiguous. With 5 bases removed from V and 3 bases from J, the gap between germline ends came to 14 bases. The CDR3 is 14 amino acids. CDR1 is MGHRA, CDR2 YSYEKL, per germline. CDR3 sequence (DNA): TGCGCCAGCAGCTTTCCCGGCAACTACTACGAGCAGTACTTC. It yields the protein CASSFPGNYYEQYF.

The J gene is TRBJ1-1, the V gene TRBV2; D remains unclear. CDR3 size: 16 residues. Germline CDR1 SNHLY, CDR2 FYNNEI. V shed 1 base and J shed 0 bases, with 12 bases lying between them. The CDR3 spells CASSEGSGIMNTEAFF. CDR3 DNA sequence: TGTGCCAGCAGTGAAGGGTCAGGCATCATGAACACTGAAGCTTTCTTT.

The chain is built from TRBV24-1 and TRBJ2-2; 11 bases line up with TRBD1. This CDR3 has 14 residues. Looked up from germline, CDR1 is KGHDR and CDR2 is SFDVKD. V was pared by 9 bases and J by 3 bases, with 2 bases of the junction left unmatched. This CDR3 reads CATRGQGDTGELFF. CDR3 nucleotides: TGTGCCACCCGGGGACAGGGGGACACCGGGGAGCTGTTTTTT.

The chain joins TRBV7-2 to TRBJ1-1; 7 nucleotides match TRBD1. The CDR3 sequence is 15 residues long. J gave up 9 bases and V 0 bases, and 10 bases lay outside the gene matches. Per the germline V gene, CDR1 is SGHTA and CDR2 is FQGNSA. The CDR3 DNA reads as TGTGCCAGCAGCTTAGCTGGGCAGGGGGGCTGGAAAGCTTTCTTT. Translation gives CASSLAGQGGWKAFF.

The rearrangement joins TRBV12-3 or TRBV12-4 to TRBJ1-3; D unclear. Trimming removed 6 bases at V and 0 bases at J, with 21 bases between. The CDR3 length is 18 residues. The CDR3 DNA reads as TGTGCCAGCAGCGACTCTCTGGGCAGGCCAAGCTCTGGAAACACCATATATTTT. This gives the protein CASSDSLGRPSSGNTIYF.

V gene TRBV12-3 or TRBV12-4 combines with J gene TRBJ1-3; no firm D call. This CDR3 is 14 amino acids long. Deletions cut 2 bases from V and 8 bases from J, with 13 bases between. The CDR3 coding sequence is TGTGCCAGCAGTTTAAGCAGTAGTGGGGACACCATATATTTT. Its translation: CASSLSSSGDTIYF.

J is TRBJ2-5 and V is TRBV2, with D unresolved. V shed 2 bases and J shed 1 base, with 8 bases lying between them. Germline CDR1 reads SNHLY; CDR2 reads FYNNEI. The CDR3 spans 14 residues. In nucleotides, the CDR3 is TGTGCCAGCAGTGAAACGTCAGCCCAAGAGACCCAGTACTTC. This codes for CASSETSAQETQYF.

The chain is built from TRBV30 and TRBJ2-7; 9 bases map to TRBD1. The germline V gene has CDR1 GTSNPN and CDR2 SVGIG (reference sequence). CDR3 length: 14 amino acids. J lost 3 bases, V lost 0 bases, and 3 bases had no gene match. This CDR3 reads CAWSVGTGRYEQYF. The CDR3 bases are TGTGCCTGGAGTGTCGGGACAGGGCGCTACGAGCAGTACTTC.

The rearrangement joins TRBV7-3 to TRBJ2-1; D is perhaps TRBD2 (6 bases). In germline, CDR1 is SGHTA, CDR2 FQGTGA. The CDR3 has 13 residues. V lost 5 bases and J 5 bases, leaving 10 bases between the germline ends. CDR3 region: CASSAGGDNEQFF. The CDR3 DNA reads TGTGCCAGCAGCGCCGGGGGAGACAATGAGCAGTTCTTC.

J is TRBJ1-1 and V is TRBV18; a weak D match, TRBD1 (5 bases). This CDR3 is built from 14 residues. Per germline, CDR1 KGHSH and CDR2 LQKENI. V lost 2 bases, J lost 5 bases, and 12 bases lay in between. This CDR3 is CASSPNQGGTEAFF. CDR3 bases: TGTGCCAGCTCACCAAATCAGGGAGGGACTGAAGCTTTCTTT.

The chain employs TRBV30 and TRBJ1-1; D not resolved. The CDR3 totals 11 residues. In germline, CDR1 is GTSNPN, CDR2 SVGIG (reference sequence). Trimming left V 3 bases short and J 8 bases short, with 10 bases between. Here the CDR3 reads CAWRRAREAFF. The CDR3 DNA reads as TGTGCCTGGAGACGGGCCCGAGAAGCTTTCTTT. The whole variable domain, remainder taken from reference TRBV30 and TRBJ1-1, is SQTIHQWPATLVQPVGSPLSLECTVEGTSNPNLYWYRQAAGRGLQLLFYSVGIGQISSEVPQNLSASRPQDRQFILSSKKLLLSDSGFYLCAWRRAREAFFGQGTRLTVV.

The chain employs TRBV29-1 and TRBJ1-4; no definite D call. V was clipped by 1 base and J by 4 bases, with 10 bases between them. Germline CDR1 reads SQVTM; CDR2 reads ANQGSEA. CDR3 length: 14 residues. DNA of the CDR3: TGCAGCGTTGAAGGGACTGGGGATAATGAAAAACTGTTTTTT. It encodes CSVEGTGDNEKLFF.

J is TRBJ1-6 and V is TRBV7-9; D gene uncertain. CDR1 is SEHNR, CDR2 FQNEAQ, per germline (reference sequence). This CDR3 contains 12 residues. V lost 5 bases and J lost 9, with 8 bases in between. The CDR3 nucleotides are TGTGCCAGCAGCCCCCGGGGTTCACCCCTCCACTTT. Amino acids: CASSPRGSPLHF.

This chain links TRBV20-1 with TRBJ1-1; no firm D call. V lost 7 bases and J lost 5, with 17 bases in between. CDR1 is DFQATT and CDR2 is SNEGSKA in the germline V gene (reference sequence). The CDR3 has 13 amino acids. CDR3 DNA sequence: TGCAGTGAAGTCGAGGGTACCAGGACTGAAGCTTTCTTT. Translated, it gives CSEVEGTRTEAFF.

The chain has TRBV2 and TRBJ2-7; 13 nucleotides agree with TRBD2. The CDR3 length is 15 residues. Germline values: CDR1 SNHLY, CDR2 FYNNEI. V was clipped by 8 bases and J by 5 bases; unmatched bases: 9. This CDR3 reads CASRKLAGGPHEQYF. The CDR3 DNA sequence: TGTGCCAGCCGAAAACTAGCGGGAGGGCCCCACGAGCAGTACTTC.

The chain combines TRBV7-2 with TRBJ1-2; no reliable D call. This CDR3 contains 11 residues. Looked up from germline, CDR1 is SGHTA and CDR2 is FQGNSA. V gave up 5 bases and J gave up 8 bases, with 9 bases separating them. The CDR3 is CASSPWEGYTF. The CDR3 DNA sequence: TGTGCCAGCAGCCCGTGGGAGGGCTACACCTTC.